These 26 T cell receptor beta chains came from one sample sequenced in a study of blood T cell repertoires in COVID-19 (dated by TCRdb to 2018 to 2021). Libraries came from the immunoSEQ multiplex PCR assay. TCRdb re-hosts the immuneACCESS table, in-frame sequences only. Its copies lack some clones; in the studies checked, an unresolved V gene accounts for under half of them, and the cause for the rest is not known. Within this sample are some 80,000 clones, with roughly nine tenths of them counted one time only. The top ten clones comprise about 2.7% of the sample. The sample comprised peripheral blood. The source is a human donor in a cohort sampled during active COVID-19.

V usage is TRBV9 and J usage is TRBJ2-5; 9 nucleotides agree with TRBD1. Germline V gene data show CDR1 as SGDLS and CDR2 as YYNGEE. The CDR3 is made up of 14 amino acids. The trim removed 3 bases at V and 4 bases at J, leaving 4 bases unmatched. The CDR3 reads CASSGMTGGETQYF. In nucleotides, the CDR3 is TGTGCCAGCAGCGGGATGACAGGGGGAGAGACCCAGTACTTC.

V usage is TRBV5-1 and J usage is TRBJ2-1; 8 nucleotides align to TRBD2. The CDR3 is made up of 15 amino acids. The germline V gene encodes CDR1 SGHRS and CDR2 YFSETQ. V trimming: 0 bases; J trimming: 4 bases; junction bases outside the gene matches: 3. CDR3: CASSLGSGGYNEQFF. The CDR3 coding sequence is TGCGCCAGCAGCTTGGGCAGCGGGGGATACAATGAGCAGTTCTTC.

This clone was counted a single time. The chain employs TRBV6-2 or TRBV6-3 and TRBJ2-3; D is unclear. Germline CDR1 is MNHEY and CDR2 is SVGEGT. CDR3 length: 12 residues. V was trimmed by 2 bases and J by 8 bases, leaving 8 bases between them. The CDR3 DNA sequence: TGTGCCAGCAGTTACGGGCTAAGTACGCAGTATTTT. It translates to CASSYGLSTQYF.

V gene TRBV28 combines with J gene TRBJ1-2, with D hard to call. Germline V gene data show CDR1 as MDHEN and CDR2 as SYDVKM. The CDR3 is 13 residues long. Trimming pared 3 bases from V and 4 bases from J, leaving 9 bases between. CDR3 bases: TGTGCCAGCAGTTTTTCCTCCCTCTATGGCTACACCTTC. As protein: CASSFSSLYGYTF.

V and J are TRBV5-1 and TRBJ1-1, with a possible D match to TRBD1 (6 bases). The CDR3 runs 14 residues. The germline gives CDR1 SGHRS, CDR2 YFSETQ. V shed 0 bases and J shed 8 bases, with 14 bases lying between them. The CDR3 DNA reads as TGCGCCAGCAGCTTGGCCGGGCAGAGGGGGGAAGCTTTCTTT. Translating gives CASSLAGQRGEAFF.

V and J are TRBV4-3 and TRBJ2-5; 7 bases are a match to TRBD1. There are 20 residues in the CDR3. Looked up from germline, CDR1 is LGHNA and CDR2 is YSLEER. V trimming: 0 bases; J trimming: 1 base; junction bases outside the gene matches: 17. CDR3 nucleotide sequence: TGCGCCAGCAGCCAAGATCCCCCCTTAGACACACAGGGGCCCCAAGAGACCCAGTACTTC. Translating it yields CASSQDPPLDTQGPQETQYF.

This chain joins TRBV28 and TRBJ2-7; possible D gene TRBD1, 5 bases. In germline, CDR1 is MDHEN, CDR2 SYDVKM. CDR3 length: 15 amino acids. V was shortened by 4 bases and J by 0 bases, with 13 bases between the two germline ends. The CDR3 sequence: CASSYQGQASYEQYF. The CDR3, as DNA: TGTGCCAGCAGTTACCAGGGCCAGGCCTCCTACGAGCAGTACTTC.

CDR3: CASRRTGSNGYTF. The CDR3 DNA follows: TGTGCCAGCAGACGAACAGGGTCGAATGGCTACACCTTC. The V call is TRBV11-2, the J call TRBJ1-2, with a possible D match to TRBD1 (6 bases). Germline V CDR1 and CDR2: SGHAT, FQNNGV. There are 13 residues in the CDR3. The germline V and J ends were trimmed by 6 bases and 6 bases, with 14 bases remaining between them.

The rearrangement links TRBV12-3 or TRBV12-4 to TRBJ2-7; D might be TRBD2 (6 bases). With 5 bases removed from V and 1 base from J, the gap between germline ends came to 9 bases. The CDR3 is 13 residues long. CDR3 region: CASSSGSSYEQYF. The CDR3 nucleotides read TGTGCCAGCAGTAGCGGGTCATCCTACGAGCAGTACTTC.

The CDR3 DNA sequence: TGTGCCAGCAGTGACCCGGGACTAGCGGGAGTCGAGCAGTACTTC. Its protein is CASSDPGLAGVEQYF. The chain carries TRBV6-1 and TRBJ2-7; 14 bases align to TRBD2. V dropped 3 bases and J dropped 6; count of bases not matched to a gene: 4. Germline V lookup: CDR1 MNHNS, CDR2 SASEGT. This CDR3 contains 15 residues.

The chain couples TRBV28 to TRBJ2-6; unclear D gene. The length of the CDR3 is 14 residues. CDR1 and CDR2 (germline): MDHEN, SYDVKM. The ends were cut back, 6 bases at V and 9 bases at J, with 15 bases in the middle. CDR3 sequence: CASRPDTSINVLTF. The DNA for the CDR3 is TGTGCCAGCAGGCCCGACACTTCCATCAACGTCCTGACTTTC.

The J gene is TRBJ1-5, the V gene TRBV30, with D tentatively TRBD1 (5 bases). The CDR3 totals 14 residues. In germline, CDR1 is GTSNPN, CDR2 SVGIG (reference sequence). V was shortened by 2 bases and J by 6 bases, with 14 bases between the two germline ends. CDR3 in amino acids: CAWSWGEGSQPQHF. Written as DNA, the CDR3 is TGTGCCTGGAGTTGGGGGGAGGGCTCTCAGCCCCAGCATTTT.

The chain couples TRBV19 to TRBJ2-1; TRBD1 might be the D (5 bases). This CDR3 is 13 amino acids long. Trimming left V 7 bases short and J 7 bases short, with 14 bases between. The germline gives CDR1 LNHDA, CDR2 SQIVND (reference sequence). The CDR3 coding sequence is TGTGCCAGTACGCAAGGGGTAAGGAATGAGCAGTTCTTC. Translated, it gives CASTQGVRNEQFF.

The gene calls are TRBV6-6 and TRBJ2-3, with D possibly TRBD2 on 6 matching bases. The CDR3 has 19 amino acids. Trimming shortened V by 5 bases and J by 1 base, and 25 bases separated the two germline ends. CDR1 is MNHNY, CDR2 SVGAGI, per germline (reference sequence). DNA for the CDR3: TGTGCCAGCAGTCCTCAGCGGAGGGCTACCACACGGGGCACAGATACGCAGTATTTT. Its protein is CASSPQRRATTRGTDTQYF.

This clone has only one observation. V gene TRBV10-3 combines with J gene TRBJ2-7; TRBD2 aligns across 13 bases. Germline CDR1 is ENHRY and CDR2 is SYGVKD. The CDR3 runs 15 residues. The trim removed 7 bases at V and 8 bases at J, leaving 11 bases unmatched. DNA for the CDR3: TGTGCCATCACCGACCTGACTAGCGGGGGGTACAAGCAGTACTTC. Its translation is CAITDLTSGGYKQYF.

This chain joins TRBV30 and TRBJ2-1, with TRBD2 identical over 9 bases. CDR3 length: 17 amino acids. Germline CDR1 reads GTSNPN; CDR2 reads SVGIG (reference sequence). V shed 4 bases, J shed 2 bases, and the junction held 12 bases outside the gene matches. This CDR3 reads CAWTERGASGAYNEQFF. The CDR3 coding sequence is TGTGCCTGGACCGAAAGAGGGGCTAGCGGGGCCTACAATGAGCAGTTCTTC.

This chain uses TRBV2 with TRBJ2-2; 7 nucleotides agree with TRBD1. V shed 6 bases and J 3 bases; nucleotides not matched to a gene: 10. The germline V gene encodes CDR1 SNHLY and CDR2 FYNNEI. The CDR3 loop spans 16 amino acids. CDR3 nucleotide sequence: TGTGCCAGCAGAACTCTAGCAGGGGGTGACACCGGGGAGCTGTTTTTT. Its translation: CASRTLAGGDTGELFF.

In this sample, this clone turned up a few times. The V and J genes are TRBV2 and TRBJ1-5; 8 nucleotides align to TRBD1. This CDR3 region has 15 residues. The V and J ends lost 4 bases and 3 bases, in that order; junction bases with no gene match: 5. The germline gives CDR1 SNHLY, CDR2 FYNNEI. In DNA form, the CDR3 reads TGTGCCAGCAGTGGTCAGGGGGCCATCAATCAGCCCCAGCATTTT. It encodes CASSGQGAINQPQHF.

The chain carries TRBV4-1 and TRBJ2-7, with 7 nucleotides matching TRBD1. The CDR3 consists of 16 residues. Trimming cost V 4 bases and J 0 bases; bases outside gene matches: 9. CDR1 MGHRA and CDR2 YSYEKL come from the germline V gene. This chain's CDR3 is CASSPARQGSSYEQYF. Here the CDR3 DNA reads TGCGCCAGCAGCCCAGCTAGACAGGGATCCTCCTACGAGCAGTACTTC.

V is TRBV5-1 and J is TRBJ2-3; 12 nucleotides agree with TRBD2. CDR1 and CDR2 from the germline V gene are SGHRS and YFSETQ. J gave up 3 bases and V 0 bases, and 2 bases lay outside the gene matches. The CDR3 sequence is 16 residues long. CDR3 sequence reads: CASSLGLAGETDTQYF. The CDR3 DNA reads TGCGCCAGCAGCTTGGGACTAGCGGGAGAAACAGATACGCAGTATTTT.

The rearrangement uses TRBV5-1 and TRBJ2-7; 9 bases are shared with TRBD1. The CDR3 is made up of 14 amino acids. The trim removed 4 bases at V and 3 bases at J, leaving 5 bases unmatched. The V gene's germline CDR1 is SGHRS and CDR2 YFSETQ. In DNA, the CDR3 is TGCGCCAGCAGCCGGGACAGGGCAAACTACGAGCAGTACTTC. Translating gives CASSRDRANYEQYF.

This sequence joins TRBV5-8 and TRBJ2-3, with TRBD1 as a possible D gene (6 bases). CDR3 size: 15 residues. Trimming left V 4 bases short and J 2 bases short, with 14 bases between. Germline V gives CDR1 SGHTS, CDR2 YDEGEE. CDR3 residues: CASSPQGRDTDTQYF. The CDR3 bases are TGTGCCAGCAGCCCACAGGGAAGGGACACAGATACGCAGTATTTT.

The rearrangement joins TRBV2 to TRBJ2-1, with a possible D match to TRBD2 (6 bases). The CDR3 has 13 residues. Trimming stripped 7 bases from V and 7 bases from J, with 14 bases between. Germline-derived CDR1 and CDR2 are SNHLY and FYNNEI. CDR3 sequence reads: CASNGRLRNEQFF. CDR3 DNA sequence: TGTGCCAGCAATGGGAGGCTCAGGAATGAGCAGTTCTTC.

This clone is labeled medium-sized. This chain joins TRBV10-2 and TRBJ2-3; no clear D. Germline CDR1 WSHSY, CDR2 SAAADI. The germline V and J ends were trimmed by 6 bases and 6 bases, with 13 bases remaining between them. The length of the CDR3 is 13 residues. CDR3 loop: CASRAGSSDTQYF. The CDR3 region has the DNA TGCGCCAGCAGGGCAGGATCGTCGGATACGCAGTATTTT.

This clone was seen a single time. CDR3 in amino acids: CASSSVGDSNSPLHF. CDR3 in DNA: TGTGCCAGCAGCTCGGTCGGGGACAGTAATTCACCCCTCCACTTT. V is TRBV7-6 and J is TRBJ1-6; 7 bases align to TRBD1. Germline values: CDR1 SGHVS, CDR2 FNYEAQ. The CDR3 has 15 residues. Trimming removed 4 bases from V and 6 bases from J; junction bases left unmatched: 6.

The gene calls are TRBV7-6 and TRBJ2-3; 11 bases align to TRBD2. Germline CDR1 is SGHVS and CDR2 is FNYEAQ. Trimming removed 1 base from V and 7 bases from J; junction bases left unmatched: 7. The CDR3 is 16 amino acids. This CDR3 is CASSLVVAGGPNTQYF. Written as DNA, the CDR3 is TGTGCCAGCAGCTTAGTGGTAGCGGGGGGGCCTAATACGCAGTATTTT.